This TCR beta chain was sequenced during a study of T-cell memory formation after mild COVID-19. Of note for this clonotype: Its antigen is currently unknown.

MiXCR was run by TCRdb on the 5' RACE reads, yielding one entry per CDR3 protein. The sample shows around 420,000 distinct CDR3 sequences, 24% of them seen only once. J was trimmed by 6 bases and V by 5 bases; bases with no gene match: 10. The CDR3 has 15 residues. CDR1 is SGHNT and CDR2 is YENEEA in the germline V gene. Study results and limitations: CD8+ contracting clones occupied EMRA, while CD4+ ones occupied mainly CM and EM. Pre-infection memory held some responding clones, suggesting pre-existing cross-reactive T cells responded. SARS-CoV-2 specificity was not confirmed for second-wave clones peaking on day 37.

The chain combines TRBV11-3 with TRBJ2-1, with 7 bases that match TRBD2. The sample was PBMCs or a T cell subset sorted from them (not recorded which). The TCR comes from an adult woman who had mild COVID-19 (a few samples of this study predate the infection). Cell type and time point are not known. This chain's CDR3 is CASSVVLGGGNEQFF. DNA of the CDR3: TGTGCCAGCAGCGTCGTGCTGGGGGGGGGCAATGAGCAGTTCTTC.